The entry that follows covers one T cell receptor beta chain sequence. This clonotype was counted many times. The clone's antigen remains unknown. Qualities for individual bases were not recorded, and no much larger clone is one base off. This sample was included in a study of T cells in Graves' hyperthyroidism and ophthalmopathy (dated by TCRdb to the late 2010s). Study-level background: Peripheral blood was sampled at the time of initial diagnosis, prior to any treatment. In addition, the study compared T-cell repertoires in thyroid tissue and in blood from roughly 6 Graves' hyperthyroidism patients. The paper reports TCR Vbeta CDR3 sequencing of approximately 130 peripheral blood samples: 43 ophthalmopathy, around 80 hyperthyroidism and around 17 progressor patients. Prospective prediction of ophthalmopathy was tested in an independent validation cohort of 18 to 20 hyperthyroidism patients and 17 patients who later progressed to ophthalmopathy. Once sampling was done, hyperthyroidism patients were given methimazole at a starting dose of 30 mg daily, whereas ophthalmopathy patients were given high-dose intravenous methylprednisolone. TCR V-J signatures able to tell the groups apart were searched for in a discovery cohort of 100 patients, of whom around 42 had Graves' ophthalmopathy and roughly 59 had stable Graves' hyperthyroidism. For training and testing, the 100 or so patients in the discovery cohort were randomly divided in a 7:3 ratio. The paper as a whole reports these results and caveats: No statistical method was used to fix the sample size in advance, and group allocation was not hidden from the investigators. During validation, the model predicted progression to ophthalmopathy a median of roughly six months ahead of onset, with roughly 65% sensitivity and around 73% specificity. A model built on a 13 V-J signature distinguished ophthalmopathy from stable hyperthyroidism, reaching 85% to 90% sensitivity and around 82% specificity in cross-validation and 80%/75% in testing. Most expanded thyroid clonotypes (frequency above 0.001) were also detected in blood, a finding suggesting that blood repertoires may reflect thyroid immune responses.

A patient counted as having stable Graves' hyperthyroidism if no progression to ophthalmopathy occurred over 18 months of follow-up. Hyperthyroidism patients were aged 18 to 65 years and newly diagnosed, with disease duration of less than 2 months. Patients with uncontrolled infections, other autoimmune diseases, pregnancy or lactation were excluded. Diagnoses were established on the basis of clinical symptoms, serum thyroxine and TRAb, thyroid ultrasound, and orbital computed tomography. Ficoll-Paque density gradient centrifugation was used to isolate PBMCs from about 9 ml of fresh peripheral blood. Total RNA was extracted with Trizol reagent, and quality was checked on an Agilent 2100 Bioanalyzer. CDR1 SNHLY and CDR2 FYNNEI are derived from the germline V gene. The germline V and J ends show losses of 0 bases and 5 bases respectively, and no gene match explains 11 bases of the junction. Including cysteine and phenylalanine, the CDR3 has 18 amino acids. Only CDR3 DNA remains: 54 bases, in frame from the first base.

Amplification of TCR beta CDR3 regions was carried out from RNA transcripts. A first-round RT-PCR of the TCR CDR3 used the HTBI primer set with the Qiagen OneStep RT-PCR kit. A second multiplex PCR round built the libraries, followed by size selection and purification. Sequencing of the libraries was done on an Illumina HiSeq2000 using paired-end 100 bp reads. On the authors' methods: SOAPnuke was used to process the raw data, throwing out any read that contained adapters or uncalled bases, had a mean Phred below 15, or lacked an exact constant-primer or identifier match. COPE v1.2.5 was used to merge high-quality paired reads, and clonotypes were defined as unique nucleotide sequences. MiTCR v1.1 was used to align the clonotypes against IMGT TRBV, TRBD and TRBJ reference segments. The analysis included only V-J combinations with a frequency above 0.0001, which together covered more than 99% of the repertoires. A TCS score was defined as the ratio of F50 (clonal expansion) to E x V (chaos), with BLOSUM62-based TCRdist applied between CDR3 peptides within each V-J. Welch's t-statistics and random forest reduced just over 500 V-J features to 10 to 15, which were used in a naive Bayes classifier (R e1071). The raw public data were reprocessed by TCRdb itself: fastp quality trimming at Q25, MiXCR clonotype calling, in-frame beta chains only. Entries that share a CDR3 protein sequence are merged under the most common genes and DNA. For this entry, the V and J calls and clone size follow TCRdb and not the study's own pipeline. The sample data list approximately 410,000 distinct CDR3 sequences, and roughly 15% of these were observed just once. Together, the top ten hold less than 6.5% of the sample.

Sequenced: blood. The clonotype originates from a woman between 18 and 29 years old with Graves' hyperthyroidism. The chain joins TRBV2 to TRBJ2-2; 8 of the junction bases match TRBD2. The DNA sequence is given as TGTGCCAGCAGTGAAGCGCTTGGAGCGGGAGTACGGACCGGGGAGCTGTTTTTT. This translates into CASSEALGAGVRTGELFF.